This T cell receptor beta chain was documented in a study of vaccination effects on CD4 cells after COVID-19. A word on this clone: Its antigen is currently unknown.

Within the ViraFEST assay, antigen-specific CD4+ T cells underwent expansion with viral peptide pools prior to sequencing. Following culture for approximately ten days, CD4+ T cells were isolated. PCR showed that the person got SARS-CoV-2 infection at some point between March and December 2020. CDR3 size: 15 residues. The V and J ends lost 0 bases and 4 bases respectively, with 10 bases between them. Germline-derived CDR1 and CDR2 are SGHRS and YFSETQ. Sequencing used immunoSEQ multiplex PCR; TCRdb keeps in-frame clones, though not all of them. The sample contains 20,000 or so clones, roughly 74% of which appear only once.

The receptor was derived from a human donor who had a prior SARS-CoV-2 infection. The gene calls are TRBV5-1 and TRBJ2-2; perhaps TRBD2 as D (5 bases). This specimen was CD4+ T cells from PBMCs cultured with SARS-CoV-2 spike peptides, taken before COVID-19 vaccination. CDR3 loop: CASSLVYGGTGELFF. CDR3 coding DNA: TGCGCCAGCAGCTTGGTATATGGAGGCACCGGGGAGCTGTTTTTT.